This T cell receptor beta chain was recorded in a study of blood T cells in healthy people across ages. Points from the study as a whole: Long-lived donors carried more naive CD4+ cells and greater diversity than aged donors.

The extraction recovered at least 5 micrograms of total RNA per sample. The use of a sample-barcoded 5' primer and a J-beta primer mix characterized a second PCR of roughly 7 to 12 cycles. Paired-end reads containing CDR3 totaled no fewer than 2.5 million for each sample. TCRdb analysed the 5' RACE reads with MiXCR anew, one entry per CDR3 protein. The data contain approximately 1.5 million distinct CDR3 sequences, about 35% of them seen just once; the ten biggest clones take up 11%. The table lists this clonotype with a few counts. The antigen remains unidentified. The germline V gene encodes CDR1 MNHNS and CDR2 SASEGT. V shed 1 base and J 3 bases; nucleotides not matched to a gene: 3. This CDR3 contains 16 residues.

The clonotype was recovered from a woman in her 30s in good health. The chain links TRBV6-1 to TRBJ1-6, with 7 bases aligning to TRBD1. Material for sequencing was blood. CDR3 nucleotide sequence: TGTGCCAGCAGTGAAGGCAGGGGGTTCTATAATTCACCCCTCCACTTT. Translation gives CASSEGRGFYNSPLHF.